The entry below gives a single TCR beta chain sequence along with its context. Its antigen is currently unknown. This sample was taken from a study of cytomegalovirus exposure and HLA in healthy donors. Study context: Clustering assigned roughly 81% of the roughly 370 genotyped donors to the Caucasian-associated ancestry cluster.

The PCR used 60 Vbeta and 13 Jbeta primers. The assay was immunoSEQ multiplex PCR, and TCRdb's table has in-frame clones only and misses some. Among 90,000 to 110,000 clones listed, around 77% were seen once. Unmatched junction bases numbered 6, after V lost 0 bases and J lost 4 bases. CDR3 length equals 16 residues. The germline gives CDR1 MNHNY, CDR2 SVGAGI (reference sequence). Study-level results: HLA restriction was apparent for most CMV-associated TCR beta chains in a later analysis. Later analysis reportedly placed an Asian-associated ancestry cluster below the approximately 680-donor mean in N-insertions.

The V gene is TRBV6-6, the J gene TRBJ2-5; TRBD1 matches at 9 bases. Sequenced sample: PBMCs. The source of this sequence is a woman aged 40 to 50 in good health and CMV-seropositive. In DNA form, the CDR3 reads TGTGCCAGCAGTTACTCGTTGGGGACAGGGTCAGAGACCCAGTACTTC. It encodes CASSYSLGTGSETQYF.